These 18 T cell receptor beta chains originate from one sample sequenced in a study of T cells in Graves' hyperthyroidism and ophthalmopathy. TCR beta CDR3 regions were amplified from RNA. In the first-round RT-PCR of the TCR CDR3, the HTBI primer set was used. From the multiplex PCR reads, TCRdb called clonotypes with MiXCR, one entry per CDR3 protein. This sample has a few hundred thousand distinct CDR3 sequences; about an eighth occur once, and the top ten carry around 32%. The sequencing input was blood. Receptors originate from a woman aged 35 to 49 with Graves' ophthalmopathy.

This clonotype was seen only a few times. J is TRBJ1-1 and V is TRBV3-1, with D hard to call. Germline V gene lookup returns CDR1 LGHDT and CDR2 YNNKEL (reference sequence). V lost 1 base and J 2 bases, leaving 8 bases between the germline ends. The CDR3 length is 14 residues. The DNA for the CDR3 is TGTGCCAGCAGCCAAGTCGGGAGTAACACTGAAGCTTTCTTT. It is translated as CASSQVGSNTEAFF.

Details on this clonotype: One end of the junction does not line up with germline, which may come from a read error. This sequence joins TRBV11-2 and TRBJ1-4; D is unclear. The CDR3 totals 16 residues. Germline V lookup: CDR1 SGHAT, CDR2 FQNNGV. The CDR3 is CAGSLDGEEKREKLFF. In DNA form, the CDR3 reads TGTGCCGGCAGCTTAGATGGGGAGGAAAAGCGGGAAAAACTGTTTTTT. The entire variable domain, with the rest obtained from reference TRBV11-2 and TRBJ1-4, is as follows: EAGVAQSPRYKIIEKRQSVAFWCNPISGHATLYWYQQILGQGPKLLIQFQNNGVVDDSQLPKDRFSAERLKGVDSTLKIQPAKLEDSAVYLCAGSLDGEEKREKLFFGSGTQLSVL.

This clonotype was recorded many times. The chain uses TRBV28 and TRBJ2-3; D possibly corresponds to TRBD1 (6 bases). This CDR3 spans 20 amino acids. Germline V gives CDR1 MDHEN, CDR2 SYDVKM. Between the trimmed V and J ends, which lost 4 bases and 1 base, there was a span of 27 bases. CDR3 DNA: TGTGCCAGCAGTTGTACTTTGGGGCCCGAATCACAGGGTTGCACAGATACGCAGTATTTT. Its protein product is CASSCTLGPESQGCTDTQYF.

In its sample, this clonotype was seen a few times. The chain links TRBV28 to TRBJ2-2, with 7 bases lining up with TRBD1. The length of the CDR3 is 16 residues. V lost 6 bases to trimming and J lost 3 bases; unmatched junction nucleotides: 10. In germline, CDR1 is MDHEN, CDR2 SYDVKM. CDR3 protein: CASSLDRASDTGELFF. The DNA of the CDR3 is TGTGCCAGCAGCCTCGACAGGGCGTCGGACACCGGGGAGCTGTTTTTT. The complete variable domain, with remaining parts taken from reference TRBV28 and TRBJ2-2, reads DVKVTQSSRYLVKRTGEKVFLECVQDMDHENMFWYRQDPGLGLRLIYFSYDVKMKEKGDIPEGYSVSREKKERFSLILESASTNQTSMYLCASSLDRASDTGELFFGEGSRLTVL.

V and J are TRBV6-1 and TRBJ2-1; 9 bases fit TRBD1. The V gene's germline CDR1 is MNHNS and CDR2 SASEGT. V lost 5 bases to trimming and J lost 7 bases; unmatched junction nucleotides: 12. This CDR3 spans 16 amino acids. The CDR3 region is CASSRKGQGTGNEQFF. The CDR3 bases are TGTGCCAGCAGTCGCAAAGGACAGGGGACGGGGAATGAGCAGTTCTTC.

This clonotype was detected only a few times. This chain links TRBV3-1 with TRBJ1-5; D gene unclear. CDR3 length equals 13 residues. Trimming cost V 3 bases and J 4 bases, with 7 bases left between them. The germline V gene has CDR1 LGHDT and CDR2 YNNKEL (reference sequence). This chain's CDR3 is CASSQMRNQPQHF. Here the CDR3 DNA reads TGTGCCAGCAGCCAGATGAGGAATCAGCCCCAGCATTTT.

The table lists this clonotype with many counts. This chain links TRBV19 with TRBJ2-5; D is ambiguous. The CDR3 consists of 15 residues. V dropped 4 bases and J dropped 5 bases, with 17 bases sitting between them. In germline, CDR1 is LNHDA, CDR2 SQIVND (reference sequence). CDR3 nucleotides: TGTGCCAGTAGTAGGTTGGTAGGTGGGGTGGAGACCCAGTACTTC. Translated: CASSRLVGGVETQYF. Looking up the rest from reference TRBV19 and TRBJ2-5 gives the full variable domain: DGGITQSPKYLFRKEGQNVTLSCEQNLNHDAMYWYRQDPGQGLRLIYYSQIVNDFQKGDIAEGYSVSREKKESFPLTVTSAQKNPTAFYLCASSRLVGGVETQYFGPGTRLLVL.

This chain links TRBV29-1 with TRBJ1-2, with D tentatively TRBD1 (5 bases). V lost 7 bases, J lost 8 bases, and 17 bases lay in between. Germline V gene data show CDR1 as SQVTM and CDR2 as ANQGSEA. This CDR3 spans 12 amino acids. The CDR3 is CSATGDRRGYTF. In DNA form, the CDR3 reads TGCAGCGCCACCGGGGACCGGAGGGGCTACACCTTC.

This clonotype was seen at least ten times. DNA of the CDR3: TGTGCCACCAGCAGAGATAGGTTAAAGATGAACACTGAAGCTTTCTTT. This encodes CATSRDRLKMNTEAFF. J is TRBJ1-1 and V is TRBV15, with D hard to call. The V end was cut by 0 bases, the J end by 0 bases, with 11 bases between. Per the germline V gene, CDR1 is LNHNV and CDR2 is YYDKDF (reference sequence). The length of the CDR3 is 16 residues.

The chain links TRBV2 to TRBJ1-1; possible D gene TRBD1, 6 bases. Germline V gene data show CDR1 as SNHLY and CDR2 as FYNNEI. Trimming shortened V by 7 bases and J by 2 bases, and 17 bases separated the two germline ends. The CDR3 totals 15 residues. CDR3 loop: CASTDRAGVNTEAFF. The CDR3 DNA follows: TGTGCCAGCACAGATCGGGCAGGGGTAAACACTGAAGCTTTCTTT.

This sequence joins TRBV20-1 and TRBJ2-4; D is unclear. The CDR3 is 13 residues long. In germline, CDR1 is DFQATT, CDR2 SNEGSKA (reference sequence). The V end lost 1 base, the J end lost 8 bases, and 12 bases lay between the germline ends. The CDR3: CSARAPPSHIQYF. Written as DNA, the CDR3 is TGCAGTGCTAGAGCCCCCCCGAGCCACATTCAGTACTTC.

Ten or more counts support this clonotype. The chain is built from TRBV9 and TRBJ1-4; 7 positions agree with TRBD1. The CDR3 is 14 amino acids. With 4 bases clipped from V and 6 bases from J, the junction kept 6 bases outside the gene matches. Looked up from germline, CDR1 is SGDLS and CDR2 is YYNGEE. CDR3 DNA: TGTGCCAGCAGCCTAGGGGGCTGGGATGAAAAACTGTTTTTT. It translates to CASSLGGWDEKLFF.

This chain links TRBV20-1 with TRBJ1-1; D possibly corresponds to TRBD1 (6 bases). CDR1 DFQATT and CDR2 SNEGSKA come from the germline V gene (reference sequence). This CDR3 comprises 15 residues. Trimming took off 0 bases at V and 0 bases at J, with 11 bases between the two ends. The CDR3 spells CSARDLDSLNTEAFF. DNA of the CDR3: TGCAGTGCTAGAGATTTGGACAGCTTGAACACTGAAGCTTTCTTT.

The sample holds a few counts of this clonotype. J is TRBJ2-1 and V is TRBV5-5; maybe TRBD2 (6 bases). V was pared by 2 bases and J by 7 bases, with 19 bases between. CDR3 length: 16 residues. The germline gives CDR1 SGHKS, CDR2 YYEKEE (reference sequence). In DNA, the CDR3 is TGTGCCAGCAGCTTCCGGCGGGACCCCATTTGGAATGAGCAGTTCTTC. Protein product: CASSFRRDPIWNEQFF.

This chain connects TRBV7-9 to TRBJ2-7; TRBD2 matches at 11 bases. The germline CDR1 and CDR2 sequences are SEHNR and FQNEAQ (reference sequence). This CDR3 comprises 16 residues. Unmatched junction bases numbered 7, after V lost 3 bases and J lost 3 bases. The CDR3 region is CASSFGGGLAGYEQYF. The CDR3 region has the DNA TGTGCCAGCAGCTTTGGGGGTGGACTAGCGGGCTACGAGCAGTACTTC.

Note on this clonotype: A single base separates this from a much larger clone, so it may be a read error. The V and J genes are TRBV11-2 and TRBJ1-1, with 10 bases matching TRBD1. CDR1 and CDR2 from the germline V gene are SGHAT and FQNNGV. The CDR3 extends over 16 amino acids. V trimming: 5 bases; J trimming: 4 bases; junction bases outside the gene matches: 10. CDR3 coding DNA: TGTGCCAGCAGCGCGTGGACAGGGGGGCGGATCACTGAAGCTTTCTTT. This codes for CASSAWTGGRITEAFF.

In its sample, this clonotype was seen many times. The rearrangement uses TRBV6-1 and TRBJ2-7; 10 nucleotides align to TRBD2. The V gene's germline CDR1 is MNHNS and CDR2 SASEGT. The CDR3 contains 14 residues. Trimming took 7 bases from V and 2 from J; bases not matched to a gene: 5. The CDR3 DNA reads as TGTGCCAGCAAAGCAGGACTAGCGGCCTACGAGCAGTACTTC. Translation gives CASKAGLAAYEQYF.

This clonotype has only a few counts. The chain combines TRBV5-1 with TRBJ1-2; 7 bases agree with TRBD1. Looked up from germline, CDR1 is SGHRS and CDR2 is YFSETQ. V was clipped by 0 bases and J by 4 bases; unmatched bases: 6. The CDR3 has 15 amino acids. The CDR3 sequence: CASSLGQGKLYGYTF. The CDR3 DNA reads TGCGCCAGCAGCTTGGGACAGGGAAAACTCTATGGCTACACCTTC.